This is a list of T cell receptor beta chains from one sample in a study of cytomegalovirus exposure and HLA in healthy donors. The method was immunoSEQ multiplex PCR; TCRdb's version includes in-frame clones alone and lacks a portion of them. This table has over 100,000 clones, under 85% appearing once. Sequencing was performed on PBMCs. The receptors shown here come from a man in his forties in good health and CMV-seronegative. Each CDR3 is given with its conserved first and last residue. A D gene is named only where the DNA matches it firmly. For some rows the clone size is stated as once, few or many, or as a class when expanded; others skip it.

v_call: TRBV4-3
clone_size: NA
d_call: TRBD1
j_call: TRBJ1-1
cdr3_aa: CASSRGTDKAFF
cdr3_nt: TGCGCCAGCAGCCGGGGGACAGATAAAGCTTTCTTT

v_call: TRBV25-1
clone_size: few
d_call: NA
j_call: TRBJ1-5
cdr3_aa: CASSEGGWPQHF
cdr3_nt: TGTGCCAGCAGTGAAGGGGGCTGGCCCCAGCATTTT

v_call: TRBV28
clone_size: NA
d_call: NA
j_call: TRBJ2-7
cdr3_aa: CASSLWRRYEQYF
cdr3_nt: TGTGCCAGCAGTTTGTGGAGGAGGTACGAGCAGTACTTC

v_call: TRBV6-5
clone_size: NA
d_call: TRBD1
j_call: TRBJ1-2
cdr3_aa: CASSYSRGASWGYTF
cdr3_nt: TGTGCCAGCAGTTACTCCAGGGGGGCTTCGTGGGGCTACACCTTC

v_call: TRBV19
clone_size: NA
d_call: TRBD1
j_call: TRBJ2-1
cdr3_aa: CASSIYGRGRIYNEQFF
cdr3_nt: TGTGCCAGTAGTATTTATGGCAGGGGGCGAATTTACAATGAGCAGTTCTTC

v_call: TRBV18
clone_size: few
d_call: TRBD1
j_call: TRBJ1-4
cdr3_aa: CASSHTGQGALSANEKLFF
cdr3_nt: TGTGCCAGCTCGCACACGGGACAGGGGGCTCTGTCCGCTAATGAAAAACTGTTTTTT

v_call: TRBV29-1
clone_size: few
d_call: NA
j_call: TRBJ2-2
cdr3_aa: CSVEQGPGELFF
cdr3_nt: TGCAGCGTTGAACAGGGGCCCGGGGAGCTGTTTTTT

v_call: TRBV18
clone_size: NA
d_call: NA
j_call: TRBJ1-1
cdr3_aa: CASSPEGRGTEAFF
cdr3_nt: TGTGCCAGCTCACCAGAGGGGAGGGGGACTGAAGCTTTCTTT

v_call: TRBV7-9
clone_size: many
d_call: TRBD2
j_call: TRBJ2-7
cdr3_aa: CASSQTSGGPDEQYF
cdr3_nt: TGTGCCAGCAGCCAGACTAGCGGGGGACCAGACGAGCAGTACTTC

v_call: TRBV5-6
clone_size: few
d_call: NA
j_call: TRBJ1-2
cdr3_aa: CASSVGVRGDYGYTF
cdr3_nt: TGTGCCAGCAGCGTGGGGGTAAGGGGTGACTATGGCTACACCTTC

v_call: TRBV5-5
clone_size: NA
d_call: NA
j_call: TRBJ1-1
cdr3_aa: CASSTPGANTEAFF
cdr3_nt: TGTGCCAGCAGCACCCCTGGGGCGAACACTGAAGCTTTCTTT

v_call: TRBV28
clone_size: NA
d_call: NA
j_call: TRBJ2-7
cdr3_aa: CASTHREGPAYEQYF
cdr3_nt: TGTGCCAGCACCCACAGGGAGGGCCCTGCCTACGAGCAGTACTTC

v_call: TRBV7-2
clone_size: NA
d_call: TRBD1
j_call: TRBJ1-6
cdr3_aa: CASSSDRDNSPLHF
cdr3_nt: TGTGCCAGCAGCTCGGACAGGGACAATTCACCCCTCCACTTT

v_call: TRBV7-9
clone_size: once
d_call: TRBD1
j_call: TRBJ1-1
cdr3_aa: CASSLYTGGDTEAFF
cdr3_nt: TGTGCCAGCAGCTTATACACAGGGGGGGACACTGAAGCTTTCTTT

v_call: TRBV28
clone_size: NA
d_call: TRBD1
j_call: TRBJ2-3
cdr3_aa: CASSPLDRGREEPTDTQYF
cdr3_nt: TGTGCCAGCAGCCCCCTTGACAGGGGCAGGGAGGAACCCACAGATACGCAGTATTTT

v_call: TRBV5-6
clone_size: NA
d_call: NA
j_call: TRBJ2-3
cdr3_aa: CASRFPGEADTQYF
cdr3_nt: TGTGCCAGCAGATTCCCGGGGGAGGCAGATACGCAGTATTTT

v_call: TRBV11-2
clone_size: NA
d_call: NA
j_call: TRBJ2-6
cdr3_aa: CASSIQGSGANVLTF
cdr3_nt: TGTGCCAGCAGCATCCAGGGATCTGGGGCCAACGTCCTGACTTTC

v_call: TRBV5-1
clone_size: NA
d_call: TRBD2
j_call: TRBJ2-3
cdr3_aa: CASSLRASGGTDTQYF
cdr3_nt: TGCGCCAGCAGCTTGAGAGCTAGCGGGGGAACAGATACGCAGTATTTT

v_call: TRBV27
clone_size: NA
d_call: NA
j_call: TRBJ1-1
cdr3_aa: CASRLTGYGNEAFF
cdr3_nt: TGTGCCAGCAGACTCACAGGGTACGGGAATGAAGCTTTCTTT

v_call: TRBV7-9
clone_size: NA
d_call: NA
j_call: TRBJ2-7
cdr3_aa: CASSLAGRSYEQYF
cdr3_nt: TGTGCCAGCAGCTTAGCGGGCCGATCCTACGAGCAGTACTTC

v_call: TRBV5-1
clone_size: NA
d_call: TRBD1
j_call: TRBJ2-7
cdr3_aa: CASSVGTAYEQYF
cdr3_nt: TGCGCCAGCAGCGTCGGGACAGCCTACGAGCAGTACTTC

v_call: TRBV27
clone_size: NA
d_call: TRBD1
j_call: TRBJ2-7
cdr3_aa: CASRTGVGLVQNEQYF
cdr3_nt: TGTGCCAGCAGGACAGGGGTAGGTCTCGTTCAGAACGAGCAGTACTTC